The clone carrying this T cell receptor beta chain was observed once. The antigen is undetermined. The PCR had 60 Vbeta and 13 Jbeta primers. Produced via immunoSEQ multiplex PCR; TCRdb's table is partial and in-frame only. The sample lists more than 100,000 clones; around two thirds were seen once. This entry belongs to a study of cytomegalovirus exposure and HLA in healthy donors. General study findings and limits: A link between a missense DCLRE1C variant and TCR beta V- and J-gene trimming emerged from a later analysis. Per a prior analysis, the majority of TCR beta V segments were productive roughly 90% or roughly 30% of the time.

Germline CDR1 reads SGHRS; CDR2 reads YFSETQ. Trimming took 2 bases from V and 4 from J; bases not matched to a gene: 3. The CDR3 covers 15 residues. The clonotype originates from a woman between 35 and 50 years old in good health and CMV-seronegative. V is TRBV5-1 and J is TRBJ2-5, with 12 positions matching TRBD2. The sample taken for sequencing was PBMCs. The CDR3 DNA follows: TGCGCCAGCAGCTTCTCTAGCGGGGGGGGAGAGACCCAGTACTTC. The encoded protein is CASSFSSGGGETQYF.